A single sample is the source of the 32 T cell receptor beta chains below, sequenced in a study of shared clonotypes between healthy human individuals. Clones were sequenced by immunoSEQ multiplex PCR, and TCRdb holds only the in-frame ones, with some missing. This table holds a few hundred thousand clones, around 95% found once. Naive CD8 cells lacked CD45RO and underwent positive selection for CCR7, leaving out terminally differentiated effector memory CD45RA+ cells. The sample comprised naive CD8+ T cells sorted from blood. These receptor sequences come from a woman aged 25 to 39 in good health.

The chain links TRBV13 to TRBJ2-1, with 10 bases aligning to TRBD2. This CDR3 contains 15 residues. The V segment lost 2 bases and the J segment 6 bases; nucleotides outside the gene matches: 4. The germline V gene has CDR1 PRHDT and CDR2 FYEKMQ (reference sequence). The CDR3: CASSLLAGVGNEQFF. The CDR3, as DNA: TGTGCCAGCAGCTTACTAGCGGGAGTTGGCAATGAGCAGTTCTTC.

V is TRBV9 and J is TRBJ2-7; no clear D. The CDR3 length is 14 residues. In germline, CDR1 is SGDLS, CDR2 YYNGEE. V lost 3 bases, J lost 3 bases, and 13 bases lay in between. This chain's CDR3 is CASSAAGPDYEQYF. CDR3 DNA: TGTGCCAGCAGCGCGGCCGGTCCAGACTACGAGCAGTACTTC.

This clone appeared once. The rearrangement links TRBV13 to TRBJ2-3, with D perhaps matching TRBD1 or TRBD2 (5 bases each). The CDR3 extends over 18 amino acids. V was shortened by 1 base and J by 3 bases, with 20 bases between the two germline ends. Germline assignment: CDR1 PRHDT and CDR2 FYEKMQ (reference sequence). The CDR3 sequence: CASSLAVTMGTPTDTQYF. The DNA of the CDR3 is TGTGCCAGCAGCTTAGCAGTCACGATGGGGACGCCAACAGATACGCAGTATTTT. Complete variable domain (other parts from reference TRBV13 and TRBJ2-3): AAGVIQSPRHLIKEKRETATLKCYPIPRHDTVYWYQQGPGQDPQFLISFYEKMQSDKGSIPDRFSAQQFSDYHSELNMSSLELGDSALYFCASSLAVTMGTPTDTQYFGPGTRLTVL.

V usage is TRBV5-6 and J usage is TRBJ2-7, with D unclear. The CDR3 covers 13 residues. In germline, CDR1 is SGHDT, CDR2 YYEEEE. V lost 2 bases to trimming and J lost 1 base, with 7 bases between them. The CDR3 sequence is CASSLLDSYEQYF. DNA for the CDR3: TGTGCCAGCAGCTTACTCGATTCCTACGAGCAGTACTTC.

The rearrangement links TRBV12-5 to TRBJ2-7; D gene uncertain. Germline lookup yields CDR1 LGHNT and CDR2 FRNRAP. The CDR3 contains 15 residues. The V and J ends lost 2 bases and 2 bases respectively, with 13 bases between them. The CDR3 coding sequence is TGTGCTAGTGGTTTGCTGGCAGGCGATACCTACGAGCAGTACTTC. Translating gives CASGLLAGDTYEQYF.

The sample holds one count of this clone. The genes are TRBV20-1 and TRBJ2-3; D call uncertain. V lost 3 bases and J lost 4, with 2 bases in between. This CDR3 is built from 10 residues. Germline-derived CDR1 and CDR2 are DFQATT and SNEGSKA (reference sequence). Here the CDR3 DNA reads TGCAGTGCTAGCCCAGATACGCAGTATTTT. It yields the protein CSASPDTQYF.

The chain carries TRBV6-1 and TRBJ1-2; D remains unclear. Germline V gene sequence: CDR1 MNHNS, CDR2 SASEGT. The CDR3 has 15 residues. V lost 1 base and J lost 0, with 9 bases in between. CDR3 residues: CASSEVAVTNYGYTF. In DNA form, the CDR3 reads TGTGCCAGCAGTGAAGTAGCAGTTACTAACTATGGCTACACCTTC.

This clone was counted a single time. In DNA, the CDR3 is TGTGCCAGCAGAAGCGGGAGATCCTACAATGAGCAGTTCTTC. Translation gives CASRSGRSYNEQFF. This sequence joins TRBV11-2 and TRBJ2-1; 8 nucleotides match TRBD2. This CDR3 contains 14 residues. V was clipped by 6 bases and J by 1 base; unmatched bases: 2. From germline, CDR1 is SGHAT and CDR2 FQNNGV.

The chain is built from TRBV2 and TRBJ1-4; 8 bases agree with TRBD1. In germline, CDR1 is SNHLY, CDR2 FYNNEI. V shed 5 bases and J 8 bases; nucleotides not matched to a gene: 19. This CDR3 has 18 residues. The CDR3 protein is CASSPEISPGTGREKLFF. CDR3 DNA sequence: TGTGCCAGCAGTCCCGAGATCAGCCCCGGGACAGGTCGGGAAAAACTGTTTTTT.

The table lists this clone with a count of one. The CDR3 reads CASSLAGASTDTQYF. Written as DNA, the CDR3 is TGTGCCAGCAGCTTAGCAGGGGCGAGCACAGATACGCAGTATTTT. V usage is TRBV13 and J usage is TRBJ2-3, with a weak D call TRBD1 (6 bases). The CDR3 consists of 15 residues. Between the trimmed V and J ends, which lost 1 base and 0 bases, there was a span of 8 bases. CDR1 is PRHDT and CDR2 is FYEKMQ in the germline V gene (reference sequence).

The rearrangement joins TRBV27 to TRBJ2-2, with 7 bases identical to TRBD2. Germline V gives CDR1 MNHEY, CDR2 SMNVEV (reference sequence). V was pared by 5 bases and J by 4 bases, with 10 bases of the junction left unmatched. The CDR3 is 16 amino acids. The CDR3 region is CASSDRGVGVTGELFF. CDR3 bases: TGTGCCAGCAGTGACCGGGGGGTTGGGGTCACCGGGGAGCTGTTTTTT.

CDR3 loop: CAWSSVADTQYF. The DNA of the CDR3 is TGTGCCTGGTCCTCAGTGGCAGATACGCAGTATTTT. The J gene is TRBJ2-3, the V gene TRBV30, with D hard to call. With 5 bases removed from V and 4 bases from J, the gap between germline ends came to 10 bases. Germline CDR1 GTSNPN, CDR2 SVGIG (reference sequence). The CDR3 is 12 amino acids.

As DNA, the CDR3 is TGTGCCAGCGGTTGGAACACCGGGGAGCTGTTTTTT. Translating it yields CASGWNTGELFF. The chain has TRBV27 and TRBJ2-2, with D uncertain. Trimming stripped 8 bases from V and 1 base from J, with 5 bases between. Germline V gene lookup returns CDR1 MNHEY and CDR2 SMNVEV (reference sequence). The CDR3 sequence is 12 residues long.

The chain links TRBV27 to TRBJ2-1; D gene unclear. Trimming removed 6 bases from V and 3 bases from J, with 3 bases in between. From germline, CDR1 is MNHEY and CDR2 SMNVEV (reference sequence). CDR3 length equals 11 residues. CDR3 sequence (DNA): TGTGCCAGCAGGGACTACAATGAGCAGTTCTTC. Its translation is CASRDYNEQFF.

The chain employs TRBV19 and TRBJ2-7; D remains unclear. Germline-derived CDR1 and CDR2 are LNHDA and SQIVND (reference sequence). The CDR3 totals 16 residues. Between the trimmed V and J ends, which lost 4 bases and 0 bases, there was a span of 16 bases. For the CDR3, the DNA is TGTGCCAGTAGTACCCCGGGCCAGTCGCTCTCCTACGAGCAGTACTTC. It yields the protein CASSTPGQSLSYEQYF.

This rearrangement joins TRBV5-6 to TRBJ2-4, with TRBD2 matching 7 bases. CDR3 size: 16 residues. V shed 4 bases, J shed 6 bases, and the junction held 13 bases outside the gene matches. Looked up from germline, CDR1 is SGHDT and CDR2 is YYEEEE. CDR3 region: CASSSGTNQIVNIQYF. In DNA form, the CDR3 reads TGTGCCAGCAGCAGCGGGACTAATCAGATTGTAAACATTCAGTACTTC.

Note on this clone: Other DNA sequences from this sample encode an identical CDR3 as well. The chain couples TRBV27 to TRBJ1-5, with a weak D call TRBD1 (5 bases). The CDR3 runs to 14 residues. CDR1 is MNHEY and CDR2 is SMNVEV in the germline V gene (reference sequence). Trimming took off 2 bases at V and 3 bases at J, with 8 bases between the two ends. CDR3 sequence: CASSLLGDNQPQHF. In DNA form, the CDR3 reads TGTGCCAGCAGTTTACTAGGGGACAATCAGCCCCAGCATTTT.

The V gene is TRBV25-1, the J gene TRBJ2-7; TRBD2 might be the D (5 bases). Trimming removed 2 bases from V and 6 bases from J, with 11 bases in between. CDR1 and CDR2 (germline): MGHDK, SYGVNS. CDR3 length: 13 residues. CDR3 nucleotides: TGTGCCAGCAGTGAAGGACTGTCGGTCGAGCAGTACTTC. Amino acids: CASSEGLSVEQYF.

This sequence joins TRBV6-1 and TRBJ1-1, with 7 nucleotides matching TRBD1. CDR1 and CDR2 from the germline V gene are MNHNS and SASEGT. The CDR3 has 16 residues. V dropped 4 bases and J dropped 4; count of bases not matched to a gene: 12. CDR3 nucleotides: TGTGCCAGCAGTGTGCGAGGGGGCGAGCGGGTCACTGAAGCTTTCTTT. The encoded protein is CASSVRGGERVTEAFF.

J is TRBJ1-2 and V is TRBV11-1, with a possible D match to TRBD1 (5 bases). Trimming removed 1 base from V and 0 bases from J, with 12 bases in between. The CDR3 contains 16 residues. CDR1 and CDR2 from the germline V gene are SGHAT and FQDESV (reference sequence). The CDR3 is CASSLGDGLTNYGYTF. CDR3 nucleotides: TGTGCCAGCAGCTTAGGGGACGGACTTACTAACTATGGCTACACCTTC.

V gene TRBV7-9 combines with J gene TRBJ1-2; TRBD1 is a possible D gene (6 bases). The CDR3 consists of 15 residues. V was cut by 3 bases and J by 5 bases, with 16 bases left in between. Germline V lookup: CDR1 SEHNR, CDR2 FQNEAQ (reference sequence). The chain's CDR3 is CASSFGGAHFYGYTF. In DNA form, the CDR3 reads TGTGCCAGCAGCTTCGGGGGGGCCCATTTTTATGGCTACACCTTC. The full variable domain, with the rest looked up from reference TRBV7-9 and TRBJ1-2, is DTGVSQNPRHKITKRGQNVTFRCDPISEHNRLYWYRQTLGQGPEFLTYFQNEAQLEKSRLLSDRFSAERPKGSFSTLEIQRTEQGDSAMYLCASSFGGAHFYGYTFGSGTRLTVV.

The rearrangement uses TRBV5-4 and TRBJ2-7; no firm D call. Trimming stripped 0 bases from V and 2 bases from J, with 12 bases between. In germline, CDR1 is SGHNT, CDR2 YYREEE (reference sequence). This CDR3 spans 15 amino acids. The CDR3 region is CASSLADKSTYEQYF. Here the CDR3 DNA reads TGTGCCAGCAGCTTGGCGGATAAATCCACCTACGAGCAGTACTTC.

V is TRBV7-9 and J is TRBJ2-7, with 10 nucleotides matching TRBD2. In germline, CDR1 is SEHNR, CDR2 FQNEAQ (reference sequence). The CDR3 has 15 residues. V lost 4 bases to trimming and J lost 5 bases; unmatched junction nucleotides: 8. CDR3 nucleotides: TGTGCCAGCAGCTCTCTCGGGCTAGCGGGAGACGAGCAGTACTTC. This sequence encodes CASSSLGLAGDEQYF.

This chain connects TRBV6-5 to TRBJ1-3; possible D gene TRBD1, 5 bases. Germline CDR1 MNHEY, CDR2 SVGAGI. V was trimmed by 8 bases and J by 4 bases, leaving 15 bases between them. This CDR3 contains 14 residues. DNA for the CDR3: TGTGCCAGCTCTCCCCTCAGGGAGGGAAACACCATATATTTT. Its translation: CASSPLREGNTIYF.

The CDR3 loop reads CASSLMGGGELFF. The CDR3 nucleotides are TGTGCCAGCAGCTTAATGGGCGGCGGGGAGCTGTTTTTT. The chain recombines TRBV11-2 with TRBJ2-2; no definite D call. Deletions cut 2 bases from V and 7 bases from J, with 8 bases between. The CDR3 loop spans 13 amino acids. Germline assignment: CDR1 SGHAT and CDR2 FQNNGV.

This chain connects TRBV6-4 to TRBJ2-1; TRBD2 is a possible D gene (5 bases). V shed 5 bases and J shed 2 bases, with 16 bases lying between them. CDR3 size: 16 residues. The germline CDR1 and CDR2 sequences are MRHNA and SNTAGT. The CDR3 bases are TGTGCCAGCAGTCCCATTGGGTGGGGAGCCTACAATGAGCAGTTCTTC. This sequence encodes CASSPIGWGAYNEQFF.

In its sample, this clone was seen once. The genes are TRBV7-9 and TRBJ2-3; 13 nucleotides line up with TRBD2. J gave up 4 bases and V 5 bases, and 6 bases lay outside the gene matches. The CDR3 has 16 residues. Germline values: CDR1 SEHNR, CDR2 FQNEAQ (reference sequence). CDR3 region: CASSGRLAGGPDTQYF. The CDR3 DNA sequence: TGTGCCAGCAGCGGACGACTAGCGGGAGGCCCAGATACGCAGTATTTT. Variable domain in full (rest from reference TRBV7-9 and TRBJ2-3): DTGVSQNPRHKITKRGQNVTFRCDPISEHNRLYWYRQTLGQGPEFLTYFQNEAQLEKSRLLSDRFSAERPKGSFSTLEIQRTEQGDSAMYLCASSGRLAGGPDTQYFGPGTRLTVL.

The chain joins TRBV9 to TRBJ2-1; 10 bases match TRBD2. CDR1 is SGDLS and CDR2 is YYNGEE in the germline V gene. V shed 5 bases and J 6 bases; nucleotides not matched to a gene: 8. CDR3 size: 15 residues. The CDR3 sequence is CASSFSGRQGNEQFF. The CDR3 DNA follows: TGTGCCAGCAGTTTTAGCGGGAGGCAGGGCAATGAGCAGTTCTTC.

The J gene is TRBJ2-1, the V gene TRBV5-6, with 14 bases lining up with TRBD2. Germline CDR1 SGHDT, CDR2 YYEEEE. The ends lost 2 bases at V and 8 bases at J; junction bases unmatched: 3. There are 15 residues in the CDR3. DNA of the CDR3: TGTGCCAGCAGCTTCGGGACTAGCGGGAGCTATGAGCAGTTCTTC. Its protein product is CASSFGTSGSYEQFF.

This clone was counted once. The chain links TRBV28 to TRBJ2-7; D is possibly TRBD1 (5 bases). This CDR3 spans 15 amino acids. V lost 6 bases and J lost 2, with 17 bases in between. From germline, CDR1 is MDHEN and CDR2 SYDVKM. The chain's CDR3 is CASRPDSTITYEQYF. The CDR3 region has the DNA TGTGCCAGCAGACCCGACAGTACTATAACCTACGAGCAGTACTTC.

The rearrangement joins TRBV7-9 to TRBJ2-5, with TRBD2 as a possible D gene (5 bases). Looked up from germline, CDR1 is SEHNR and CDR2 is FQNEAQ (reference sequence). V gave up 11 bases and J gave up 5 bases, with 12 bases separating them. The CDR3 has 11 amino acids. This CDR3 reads CALDWEETQYF. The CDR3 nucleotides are TGTGCCCTGGACTGGGAGGAGACCCAGTACTTC. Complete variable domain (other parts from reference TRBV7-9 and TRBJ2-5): DTGVSQNPRHKITKRGQNVTFRCDPISEHNRLYWYRQTLGQGPEFLTYFQNEAQLEKSRLLSDRFSAERPKGSFSTLEIQRTEQGDSAMYLCALDWEETQYFGPGTRLLVL.

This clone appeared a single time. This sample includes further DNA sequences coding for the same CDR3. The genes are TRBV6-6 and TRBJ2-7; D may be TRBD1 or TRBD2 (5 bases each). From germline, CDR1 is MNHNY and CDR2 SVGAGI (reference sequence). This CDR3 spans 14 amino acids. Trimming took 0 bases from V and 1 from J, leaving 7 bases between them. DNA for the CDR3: TGTGCCAGCAGTTACTCGGGACCGTCCTACGAGCAGTACTTC. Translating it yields CASSYSGPSYEQYF.